The T cell receptor (beta chain) under discussion was sequenced for a study of blood T cell repertoires in COVID-19. This CDR3 region has 14 residues. V shed 11 bases, J shed 3 bases, and the junction held 8 bases outside the gene matches. Per the original methods: The authors estimated nucleated cell counts from reference gene primer amplification. The repertoire was sequenced with immunoSEQ multiplex PCR; TCRdb's copy has only in-frame clones and lacks some. V and J calls plus clone size are reproduced from that table; the DNA served to infer D and trimming. The table shows 270,000 or so clones, with roughly 88% occurring only once. This study enrolled people aged about 18 to 100 from about two dozen US geographic areas. Cohorts were determined from participant-reported clinical history.

Sequences were obtained from PBMCs or T cells enriched from blood (not recorded which). The chain links TRBV23-1 to TRBJ1-5; 9 nucleotides align to TRBD1. TRBV23-1 is marked as an open reading frame, function uncertain. The sequence was obtained from a woman between 40 and 50 years old with acute COVID-19. The CDR3 protein is CAGGRDRVNQPQHF. The CDR3, as DNA: TGCGCCGGGGGCCGGGACAGGGTCAATCAGCCCCAGCATTTT.